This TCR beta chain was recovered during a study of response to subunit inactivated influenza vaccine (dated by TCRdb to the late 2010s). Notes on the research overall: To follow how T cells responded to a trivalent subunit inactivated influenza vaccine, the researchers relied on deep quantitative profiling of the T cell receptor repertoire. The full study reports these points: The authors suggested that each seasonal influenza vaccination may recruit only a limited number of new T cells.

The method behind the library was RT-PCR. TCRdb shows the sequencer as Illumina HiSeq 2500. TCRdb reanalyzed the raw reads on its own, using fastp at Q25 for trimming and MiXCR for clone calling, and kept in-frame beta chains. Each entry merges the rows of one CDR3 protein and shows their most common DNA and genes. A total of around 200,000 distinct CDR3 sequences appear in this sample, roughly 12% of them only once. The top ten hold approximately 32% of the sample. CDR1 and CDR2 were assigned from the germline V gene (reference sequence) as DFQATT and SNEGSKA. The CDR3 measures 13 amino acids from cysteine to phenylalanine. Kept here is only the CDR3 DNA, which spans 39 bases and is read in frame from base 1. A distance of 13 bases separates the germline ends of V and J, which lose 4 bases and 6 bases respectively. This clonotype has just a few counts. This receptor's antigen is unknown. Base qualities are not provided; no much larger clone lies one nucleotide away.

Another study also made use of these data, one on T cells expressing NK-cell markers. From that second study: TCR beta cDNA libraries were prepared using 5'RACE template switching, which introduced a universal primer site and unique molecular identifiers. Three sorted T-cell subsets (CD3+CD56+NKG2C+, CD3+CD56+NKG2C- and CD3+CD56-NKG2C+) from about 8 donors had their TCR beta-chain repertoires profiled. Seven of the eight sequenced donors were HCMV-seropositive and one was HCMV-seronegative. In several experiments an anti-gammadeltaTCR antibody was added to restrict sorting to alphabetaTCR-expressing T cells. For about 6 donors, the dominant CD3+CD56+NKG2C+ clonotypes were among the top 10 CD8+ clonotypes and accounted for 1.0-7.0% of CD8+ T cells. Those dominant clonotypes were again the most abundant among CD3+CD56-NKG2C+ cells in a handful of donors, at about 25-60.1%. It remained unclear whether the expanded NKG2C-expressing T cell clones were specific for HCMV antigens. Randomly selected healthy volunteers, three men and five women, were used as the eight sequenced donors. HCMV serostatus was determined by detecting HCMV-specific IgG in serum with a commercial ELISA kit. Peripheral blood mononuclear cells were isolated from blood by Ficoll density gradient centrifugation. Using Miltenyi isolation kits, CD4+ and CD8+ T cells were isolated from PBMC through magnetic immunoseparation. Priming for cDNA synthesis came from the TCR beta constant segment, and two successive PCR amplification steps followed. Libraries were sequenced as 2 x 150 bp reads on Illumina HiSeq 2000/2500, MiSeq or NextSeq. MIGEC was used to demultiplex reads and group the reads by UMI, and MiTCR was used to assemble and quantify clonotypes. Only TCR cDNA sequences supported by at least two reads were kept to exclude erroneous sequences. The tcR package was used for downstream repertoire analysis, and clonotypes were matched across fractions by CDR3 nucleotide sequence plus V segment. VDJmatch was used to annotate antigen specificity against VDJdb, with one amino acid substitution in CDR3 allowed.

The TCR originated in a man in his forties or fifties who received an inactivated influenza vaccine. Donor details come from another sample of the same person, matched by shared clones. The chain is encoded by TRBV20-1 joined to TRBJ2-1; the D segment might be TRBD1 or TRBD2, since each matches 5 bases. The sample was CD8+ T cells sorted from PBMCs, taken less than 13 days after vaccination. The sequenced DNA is TGCAGTGCTAATGCGGACACTAGCAATGAGCAGTTCTTC. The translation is CSANADTSNEQFF.